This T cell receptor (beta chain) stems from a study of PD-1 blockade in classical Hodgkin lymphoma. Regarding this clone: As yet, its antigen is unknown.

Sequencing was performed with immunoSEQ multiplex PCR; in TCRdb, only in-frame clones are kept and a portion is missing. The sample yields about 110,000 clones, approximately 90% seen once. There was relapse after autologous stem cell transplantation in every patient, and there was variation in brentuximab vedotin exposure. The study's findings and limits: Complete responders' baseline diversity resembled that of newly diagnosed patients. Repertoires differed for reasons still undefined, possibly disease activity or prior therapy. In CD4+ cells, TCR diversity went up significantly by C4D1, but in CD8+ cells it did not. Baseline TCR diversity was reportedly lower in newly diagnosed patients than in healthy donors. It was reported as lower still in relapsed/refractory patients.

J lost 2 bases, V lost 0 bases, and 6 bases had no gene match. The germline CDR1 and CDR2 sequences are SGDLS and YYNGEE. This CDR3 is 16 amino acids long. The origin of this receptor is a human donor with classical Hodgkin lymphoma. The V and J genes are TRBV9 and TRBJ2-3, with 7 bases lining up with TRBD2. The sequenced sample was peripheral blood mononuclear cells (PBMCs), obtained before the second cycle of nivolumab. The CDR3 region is CASSVGASGYTDTQYF. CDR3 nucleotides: TGTGCCAGCAGCGTAGGGGCTAGCGGATACACAGATACGCAGTATTTT. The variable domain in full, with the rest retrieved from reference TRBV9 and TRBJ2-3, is DSGVTQTPKHLITATGQRVTLRCSPRSGDLSVYWYQQSLDQGLQFLIQYYNGEERAKGNILERFSAQQFPDLHSELNLSSLELGDSALYFCASSVGASGYTDTQYFGPGTRLTVL.